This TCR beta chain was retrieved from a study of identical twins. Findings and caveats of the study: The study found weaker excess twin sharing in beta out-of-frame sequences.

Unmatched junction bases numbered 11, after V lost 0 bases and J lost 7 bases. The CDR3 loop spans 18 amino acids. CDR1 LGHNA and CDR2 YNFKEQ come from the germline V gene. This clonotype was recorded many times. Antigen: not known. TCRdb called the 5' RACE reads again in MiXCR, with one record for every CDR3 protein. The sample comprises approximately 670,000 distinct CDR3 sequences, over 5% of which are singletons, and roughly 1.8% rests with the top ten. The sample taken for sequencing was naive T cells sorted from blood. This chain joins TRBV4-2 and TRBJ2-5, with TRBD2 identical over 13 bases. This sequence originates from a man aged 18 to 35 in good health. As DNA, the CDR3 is TGTGCCAGCAGCCAAGATTCATCCACTAGCGGGAGGGGGGTGACCCAGTACTTC. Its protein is CASSQDSSTSGRGVTQYF.